This T cell receptor (beta chain) was documented in a study of cytomegalovirus exposure and HLA in healthy donors. Findings and caveats of the study: Later analysis showed most CMV-associated TCR beta chains appearing HLA-restricted. Within an earlier analysis, most TCR beta V segments proved productive either about 87% or about 30% of the time.

CDR3 size: 14 residues. V lost 4 bases, J lost 1 base, and 10 bases lay in between. In germline, CDR1 is SGHVS, CDR2 FNYEAQ. Primers included in the PCR were 60 Vbeta and 13 Jbeta primers. Clones were read by immunoSEQ multiplex PCR, and TCRdb kept only the in-frame ones, dropping some. Of more than 50,000 clones listed, 70% were seen once; the top ten hold approximately 19%. This clone was seen more than once but under ten times. Its antigen is not known. The receptor was derived from a woman aged 60-75 years in good health and CMV-seropositive. What was sequenced was PBMCs. V and J are TRBV7-6 and TRBJ1-1, with D uncertain. DNA for the CDR3: TGTGCCAGCAGCTCACTAAAGAAGAACACTGAAGCTTTCTTT. It is translated as CASSSLKKNTEAFF.